Reported below is one T cell receptor (beta chain). Trimming took off 4 bases at V and 2 bases at J, with 9 bases between the two ends. CDR1 SGHRS and CDR2 YFSETQ come from the germline V gene. The CDR3 totals 13 residues. The sample belongs to a study of shared clonotypes between healthy human individuals. Each sorted subset replicate got 200 ng genomic DNA, 25,000 to 35,000 genomes. Profiling relied on immunoSEQ multiplex PCR, and the TCRdb table lists in-frame clones only, not all of them. Of 780,000 or so clones in the sample, just under 75% were seen once. Material for sequencing was memory CD4+ T cells sorted from blood. Subset meaning: CD45RA-negative fraction. J is TRBJ1-2 and V is TRBV5-1; a weak D match, TRBD1 (5 bases). The sequence came from a woman aged 25 to 39 in good health. The CDR3 DNA reads as TGCGCCAGCAGCCTGACAGAGAACTATGGCTACACCTTC. Amino acids: CASSLTENYGYTF.